This is a list of T cell receptor beta chains from one sample in a study of control samples from healthy donors and cancer patients. Data came from immunoSEQ multiplex PCR; TCRdb stores just in-frame clones and leaves some out. The sample yields 65,000 to 95,000 clones, more than 75% seen once. The sequencing input was blood. Receptors were obtained from a man aged 45-60 years in good health. Both conserved end residues are part of each CDR3. D genes are given only for firm matches. Clone size is given for some rows only: seen once, a few or many times, or a class if the clone is expanded.

TRBJ1-1,.,.,TRBV7-9,TGTGCCAGCAGCCCTATTATTGAAGCTTTCTTT,CASSPIIEAFF
TRBJ2-3,.,TRBD2,TRBV9,TGTGCCAGCAGCGATACTAGCGGTAGCACAGATACGCAGTATTTT,CASSDTSGSTDTQYF
TRBJ2-1,.,.,TRBV18,TGTGCCAGCTCACCAATCAATGGGGTAACATCCGATGAGCAGTTCTTC,CASSPINGVTSDEQFF
TRBJ1-2,.,.,TRBV5-5,TGTGCCAGCAGCTTGCAGGGAATTCCCGTTCTATATGGCTACACCTTC,CASSLQGIPVLYGYTF
TRBJ2-1,.,.,TRBV27,TGTGCCAGCAGTAGCAACAGTATATACAATGAGCAGTTCTTC,CASSSNSIYNEQFF
TRBJ1-4,.,.,TRBV18,TGTGCCAGCTCACGACAGTCGAATGAAAAACTGTTTTTT,CASSRQSNEKLFF
TRBJ2-1,.,.,TRBV5-1,TGCGCCAGCAGCTTGGAACTCGGGACCTTTAATGAGCAGTTCTTC,CASSLELGTFNEQFF
TRBJ2-7,once,TRBD2,TRBV9,TGTGCCAGCAGCGTAGACGGGACTAGCGGGCAACAGCAGTACTTC,CASSVDGTSGQQQYF
TRBJ1-5,.,.,TRBV21-1,TGTGCCAGCAGCAACGCGGAAAAGAGACTGAATAGCAATCAGCCCCAGCATTTT,CASSNAEKRLNSNQPQHF
TRBJ2-1,.,TRBD2,TRBV27,TGTGCCAGCAGTTCGCAACTAGCGGACAATGAGCAGTTCTTC,CASSSQLADNEQFF
TRBJ2-5,.,TRBD2,TRBV4-2,TGTGCCAGCAGCCAAGATCAGCGGGGGCAAGAGACCCAGTACTTC,CASSQDQRGQETQYF
TRBJ2-1,.,TRBD2,TRBV7-2,TGTGCCAGCAGCTTAGATACGAACGGCGGGAGGACTCAGTTCTTC,CASSLDTNGGRTQFF